This T cell receptor (beta chain) comes out of a study of cytomegalovirus exposure and HLA in healthy donors. Researchers ran the PCR with 60 Vbeta and 13 Jbeta primers. Sequencing was performed with immunoSEQ multiplex PCR; in TCRdb, only in-frame clones are kept and a portion is missing. The sample includes about 170,000 clones, 62% of them seen just once. A few counts support this clone. Germline V lookup: CDR1 SGHRS, CDR2 YFSETQ. This CDR3 region has 14 residues. With 7 bases clipped from V and 2 bases from J, the junction kept 4 bases outside the gene matches. This chain connects TRBV5-1 to TRBJ1-3; TRBD1 aligns across 9 bases. This sequence was found in a middle-aged man in good health and CMV-seronegative. The sample comprised PBMCs. DNA for the CDR3: TGCGCCAGCCAGACAGGGGGAACTGGAAACACCATATATTTT. It encodes CASQTGGTGNTIYF.